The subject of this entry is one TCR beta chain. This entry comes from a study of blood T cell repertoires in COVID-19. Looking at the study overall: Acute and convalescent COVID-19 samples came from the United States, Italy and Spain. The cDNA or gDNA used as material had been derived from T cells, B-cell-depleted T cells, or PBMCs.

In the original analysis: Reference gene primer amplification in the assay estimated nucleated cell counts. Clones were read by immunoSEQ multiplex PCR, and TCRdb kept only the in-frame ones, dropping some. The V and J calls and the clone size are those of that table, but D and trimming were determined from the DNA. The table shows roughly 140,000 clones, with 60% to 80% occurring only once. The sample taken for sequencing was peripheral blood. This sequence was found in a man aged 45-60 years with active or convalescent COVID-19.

The DNA of the CDR3 is TGTGCCAGCAGCTTGAGGGAGGTGGGAGGGAGTCAGCCCCAGCATTTT. It encodes CASSLREVGGSQPQHF. The chain couples TRBV7-2 to TRBJ1-5; D call uncertain. This CDR3 has 16 residues. Germline V CDR1 and CDR2: SGHTA, FQGNSA. The germline V and J ends were trimmed by 3 bases and 6 bases, with 18 bases remaining between them. Drawing the rest from reference TRBV7-2 and TRBJ1-5, the complete variable domain is GAGVSQSPSNKVTEKGKDVELRCDPISGHTALYWYRQSLGQGLEFLIYFQGNSAPDKSGLPSDRFSAERTGGSVSTLTIQRTQQEDSAVYLCASSLREVGGSQPQHFGDGTRLSIL.